The source of this T cell receptor beta chain is a study of T cell responses to AZD1222 COVID-19 vaccine. Whole-study findings and limits: Breadth and depth of Spike-specific TCRs rose after two AZD1222 doses. Clonal diversity was possibly underestimated; the donors were predominantly white British and more often female. Close to half of spike-specific TCRs reportedly recognize unmutated variant regions.

Method: immunoSEQ multiplex PCR; TCRdb's copy keeps in-frame clones and lacks some. The sample carries approximately 190,000 clones, about 94% recorded once. Comments on this clone: Its target is unknown.

The clonotype comes from an adult who received the AZD1222 COVID-19 vaccine. Sequenced material: peripheral blood, taken 28 days after the second AZD1222 dose.

The CDR3 nucleotides are TGCGCCAGCAGTGAGGGTACAGGCATCTCCTACGAGCAGTACTTC. Translating gives CASSEGTGISYEQYF. V is TRBV10-1 and J is TRBJ2-7; tentative D call: TRBD1 (5 bases). V shed 2 bases and J shed 0 bases, with 11 bases lying between them. The CDR3 consists of 15 residues. Germline V gene lookup returns CDR1 WNHNN and CDR2 SYGVQD (reference sequence).